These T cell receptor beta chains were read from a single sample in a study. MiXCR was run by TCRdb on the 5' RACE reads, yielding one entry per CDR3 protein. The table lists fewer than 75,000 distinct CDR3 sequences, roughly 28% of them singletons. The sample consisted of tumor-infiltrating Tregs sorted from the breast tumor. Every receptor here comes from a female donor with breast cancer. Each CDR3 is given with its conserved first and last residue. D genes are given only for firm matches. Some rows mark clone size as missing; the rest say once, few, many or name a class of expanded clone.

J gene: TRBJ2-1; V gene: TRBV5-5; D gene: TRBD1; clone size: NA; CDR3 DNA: TGTGCCAGCAGCCGTCTAAGTTCGGCCGGGACACCGGACAGGGAGCAGTTCTTC; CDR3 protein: CASSRLSSAGTPDREQFF
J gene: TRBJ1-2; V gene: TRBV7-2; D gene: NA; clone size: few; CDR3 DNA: TGTGCCAGCAGCATCGACGGGAACTATGGCTACACCTTC; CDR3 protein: CASSIDGNYGYTF
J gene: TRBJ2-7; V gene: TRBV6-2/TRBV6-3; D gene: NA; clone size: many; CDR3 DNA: TGTGCCAGCAGTTACGGGCCAGACTACGAGCAGTACTTC; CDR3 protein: CASSYGPDYEQYF
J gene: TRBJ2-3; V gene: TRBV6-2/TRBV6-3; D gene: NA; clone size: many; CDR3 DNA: TGTGCCAGCAGTTATGAGAGGACAGATACGCAGTATTTT; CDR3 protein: CASSYERTDTQYF
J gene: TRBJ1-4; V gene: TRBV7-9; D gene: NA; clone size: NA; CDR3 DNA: TGTGCCAGCAGCTTAGGCCGTGCAGGGATCGGGTCAACTAATGAAAAACTGTTTTTT; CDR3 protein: CASSLGRAGIGSTNEKLFF
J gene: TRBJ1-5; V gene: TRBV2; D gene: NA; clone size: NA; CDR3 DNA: TGTGCCAGCGATAGCTATGGGCAGCCCCAGCATTTT; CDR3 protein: CASDSYGQPQHF
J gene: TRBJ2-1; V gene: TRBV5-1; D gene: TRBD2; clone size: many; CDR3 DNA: TGCGCCAGCAGCTCTAGCGGGAGTGGCACCTACAATGAGCAGTTCTTC; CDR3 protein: CASSSSGSGTYNEQFF
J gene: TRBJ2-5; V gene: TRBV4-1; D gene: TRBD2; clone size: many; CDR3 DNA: TGCGCCAGCAGCCAAGTTCCTAGCGGGGAGACCCAGTACTTC; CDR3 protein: CASSQVPSGETQYF
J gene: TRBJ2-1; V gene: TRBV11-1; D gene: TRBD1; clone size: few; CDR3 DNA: TGTGCCAGCAGCTTCGGACAGGTTATTTACAATGAGCAGTTCTTC; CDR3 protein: CASSFGQVIYNEQFF
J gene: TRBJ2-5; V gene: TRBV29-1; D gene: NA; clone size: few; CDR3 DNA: TGCAGCGTTAGGACCCTCCTCGAGACCCAGTACTTC; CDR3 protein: CSVRTLLETQYF
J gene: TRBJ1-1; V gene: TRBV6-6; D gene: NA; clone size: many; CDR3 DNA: TGTGCCAGCAGGAACCCTCAGGGATTCGTTTTCTTT; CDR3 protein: CASRNPQGFVFF
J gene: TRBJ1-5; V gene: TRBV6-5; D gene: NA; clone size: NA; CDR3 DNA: TGTGCCAGCATGGGGGGTAGCAATCAGCCCCAGCATTTT; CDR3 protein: CASMGGSNQPQHF
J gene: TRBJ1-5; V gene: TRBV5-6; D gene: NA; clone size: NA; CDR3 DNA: TGTGCCAGCAGCTTGCTCGGGGATAGCAATCAGCCCCAGCATTTT; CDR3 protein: CASSLLGDSNQPQHF
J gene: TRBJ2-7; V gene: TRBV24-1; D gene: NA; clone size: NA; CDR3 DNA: TGTGCCACCAGTGATCCACCCTATGAGGAGCAGTACTTC; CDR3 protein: CATSDPPYEEQYF
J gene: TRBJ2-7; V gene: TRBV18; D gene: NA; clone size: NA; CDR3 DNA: TGTGCCAGCTCAGATTCGGTCGCCTACGAGCAGTACTTC; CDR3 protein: CASSDSVAYEQYF
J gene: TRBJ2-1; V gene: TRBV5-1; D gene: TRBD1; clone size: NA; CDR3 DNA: TGCGCCAGCAGCTTGGCCCGAGGACAGGGTGTCAATGAGCAGTTCTTC; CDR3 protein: CASSLARGQGVNEQFF
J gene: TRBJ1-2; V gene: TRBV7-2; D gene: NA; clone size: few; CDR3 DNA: TGTGCCAGCAGCCCAGCAGGTTCGACGGGGTATGGCTACACCTTC; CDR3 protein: CASSPAGSTGYGYTF
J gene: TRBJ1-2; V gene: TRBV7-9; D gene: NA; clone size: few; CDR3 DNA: TGTGCCAGCAGCTTCGAGACAGACTATGGCTACACCTTC; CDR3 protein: CASSFETDYGYTF
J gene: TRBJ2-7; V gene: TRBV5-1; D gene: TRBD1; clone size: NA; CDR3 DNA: TGCGCCAGCGGCTTGGAGACAGGGAACCCCTCCTACGAGCAGTACTTC; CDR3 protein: CASGLETGNPSYEQYF
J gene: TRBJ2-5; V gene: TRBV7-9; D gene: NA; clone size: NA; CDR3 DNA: TGTGCCAGCAGCCAAATCCTTTCTAGCAATGAGACCCAGTACTTC; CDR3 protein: CASSQILSSNETQYF
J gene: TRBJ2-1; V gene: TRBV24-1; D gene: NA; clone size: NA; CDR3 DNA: TGTGCCACCGCAGAAACAGGCTCCTATAGTTACAATGAGCAGTTCTTC; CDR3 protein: CATAETGSYSYNEQFF
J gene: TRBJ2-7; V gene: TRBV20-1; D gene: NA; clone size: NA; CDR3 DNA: TGCAGTGCCCTGCTTCGGGACAAAGGATACGAGCAGTACTTC; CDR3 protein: CSALLRDKGYEQYF
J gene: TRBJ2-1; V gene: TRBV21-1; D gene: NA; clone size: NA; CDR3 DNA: TGTGCCAGCAGCAATAACCAGAGGGTCACGTACAATGAGCAGTTCTTC; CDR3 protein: CASSNNQRVTYNEQFF
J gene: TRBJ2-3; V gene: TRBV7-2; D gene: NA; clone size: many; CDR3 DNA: TGTGCCAGCAGCTCCTTTAGCCGGGAGCAGTATTTT; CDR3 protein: CASSSFSREQYF
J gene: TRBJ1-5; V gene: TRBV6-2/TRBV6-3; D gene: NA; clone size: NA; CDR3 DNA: TGTGCCAGCAGCTCTACCTGGATAAATGGGCTGCAGCCCCAGCATTTT; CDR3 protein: CASSSTWINGLQPQHF
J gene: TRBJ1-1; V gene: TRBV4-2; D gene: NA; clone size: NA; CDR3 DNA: TGTGCCAGCAGCCAGGAAGGCGGGGGGGGGCTTTCTGTCACTGAAGCTTTCTTT; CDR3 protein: CASSQEGGGGLSVTEAFF
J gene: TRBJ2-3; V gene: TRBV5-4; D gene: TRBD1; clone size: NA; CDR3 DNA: TGTGCCAGCAGCTTAACCGGGACAGGGGTGGCAGATACGCAGTATTTT; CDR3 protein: CASSLTGTGVADTQYF
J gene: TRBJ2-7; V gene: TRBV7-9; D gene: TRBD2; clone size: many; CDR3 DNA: TGTGCCAGCAGCCGTACAACTAGCGCCAAGGGCAACGAGCAGTACTTC; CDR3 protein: CASSRTTSAKGNEQYF
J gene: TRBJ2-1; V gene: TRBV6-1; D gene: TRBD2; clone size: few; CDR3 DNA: TGTGCCAGCAGTGAATTAGTAATGTGGCTAGCGGGAGCTAACGGGAATGAGCAGTTCTTC; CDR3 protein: CASSELVMWLAGANGNEQFF
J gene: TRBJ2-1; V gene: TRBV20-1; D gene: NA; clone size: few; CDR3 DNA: TGCAGTGCTAGCCACCCAGGCGGGGTTGAGCAGTTCTTC; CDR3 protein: CSASHPGGVEQFF
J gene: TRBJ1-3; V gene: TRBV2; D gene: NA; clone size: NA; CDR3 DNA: TGTGCCAGCAGCCAGGGGATTGGAAACACCATATATTTT; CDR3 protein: CASSQGIGNTIYF
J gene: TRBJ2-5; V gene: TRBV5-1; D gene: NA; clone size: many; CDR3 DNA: TGCGCCAGCAGCTTGGCGGGACTTCAAGAGACCCAGTACTTC; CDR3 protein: CASSLAGLQETQYF
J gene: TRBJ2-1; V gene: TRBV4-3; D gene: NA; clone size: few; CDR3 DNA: TGCGCCAGCAGCCAAGGGGGTGGGGGGTTAAATGAGCAGTTCTTC; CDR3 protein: CASSQGGGGLNEQFF
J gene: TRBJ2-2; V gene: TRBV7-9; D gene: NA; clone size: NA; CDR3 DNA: TGTGCCGGCAGCTTAATCCAGGGGGGACCAGGGGAGCTGTTTTTT; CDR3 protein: CAGSLIQGGPGELFF
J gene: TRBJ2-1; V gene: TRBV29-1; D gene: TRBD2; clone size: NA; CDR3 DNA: TGCAGCGTTGTTCCAGCGGGATCCTACAATGAGCAGTTCTTC; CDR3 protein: CSVVPAGSYNEQFF
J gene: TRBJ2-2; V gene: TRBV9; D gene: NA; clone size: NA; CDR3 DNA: TGTGCCAGCAGCGTGGAAAACACCGGGGAGCTGTTTTTT; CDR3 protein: CASSVENTGELFF
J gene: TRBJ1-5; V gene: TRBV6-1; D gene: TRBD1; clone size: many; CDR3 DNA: TGTGCCAGCTCGTGGACAGGGGCTACCAATCAGCCCCAGCATTTT; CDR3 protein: CASSWTGATNQPQHF
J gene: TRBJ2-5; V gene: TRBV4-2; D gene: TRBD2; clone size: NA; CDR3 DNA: TGTGCCAGCAGCCTCCTAGACTCTAGCGGGGGGGCAGAGACCCAGTACTTC; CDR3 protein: CASSLLDSSGGAETQYF
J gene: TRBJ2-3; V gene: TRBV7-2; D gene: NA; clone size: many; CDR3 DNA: TGTGCCAGCAGCTTAGCCTACACAGATACGCAGTATTTT; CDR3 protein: CASSLAYTDTQYF
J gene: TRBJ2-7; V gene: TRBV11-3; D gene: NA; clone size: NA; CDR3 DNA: TGTGCCAGCAGCTTATCGTATGGGTCCGACGAGCAGTACTTC; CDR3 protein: CASSLSYGSDEQYF
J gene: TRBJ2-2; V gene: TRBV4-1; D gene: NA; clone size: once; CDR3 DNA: TGCGCCAGCAGCCAAGTCGACATGGGCTTTTTCACCGGGGAGCTGTTTTTT; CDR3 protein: CASSQVDMGFFTGELFF
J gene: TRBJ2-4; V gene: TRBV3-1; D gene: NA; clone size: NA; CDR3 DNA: TGTGCCAGCAGCCAGCGTAGGCACAAAAACATTCAGTACTTC; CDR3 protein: CASSQRRHKNIQYF
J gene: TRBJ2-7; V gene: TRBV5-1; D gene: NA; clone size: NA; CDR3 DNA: TGCGCCAGCAGCCCCTCGGGGGGCAGATCCTGCGAGCAGTACTTC; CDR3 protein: CASSPSGGRSCEQYF
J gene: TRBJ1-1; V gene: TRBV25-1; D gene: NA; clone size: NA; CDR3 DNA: TGTGCCAGCAGTGAAGGGAGTGGTCCTGAAGCTTTCTTT; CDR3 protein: CASSEGSGPEAFF
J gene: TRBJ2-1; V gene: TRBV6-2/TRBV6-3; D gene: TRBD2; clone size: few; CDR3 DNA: TGTGCCAGCCTAGACCTGACTAGCGGGAGGGTTAATGAGCAGTTCTTC; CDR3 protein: CASLDLTSGRVNEQFF
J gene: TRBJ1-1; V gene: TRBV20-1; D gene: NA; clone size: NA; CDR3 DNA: TGCAGTGCTAGAGATTTCAAAGGGGATTATCCCATGAACACTGAAGCTTTCTTT; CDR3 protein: CSARDFKGDYPMNTEAFF
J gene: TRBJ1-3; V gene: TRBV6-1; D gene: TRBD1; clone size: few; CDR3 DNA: TGTGCCAGCAGTGAAATCCCCGCGACAGGGACAGGAAACACCATATATTTT; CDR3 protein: CASSEIPATGTGNTIYF
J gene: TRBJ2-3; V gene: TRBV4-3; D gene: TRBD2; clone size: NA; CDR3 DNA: TGCGCCAGCGGCCCCAGGAGCGGGAGGCCTGCGGATACGCAGAATTTT; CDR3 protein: CASGPRSGRPADTQNF
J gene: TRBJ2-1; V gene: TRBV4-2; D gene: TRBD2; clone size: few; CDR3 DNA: TGTGCCAGCAGCCGGGGCTATAGCGGGGACAATGAGCAGTTCTTC; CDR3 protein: CASSRGYSGDNEQFF
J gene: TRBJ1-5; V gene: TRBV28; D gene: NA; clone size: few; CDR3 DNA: TGTGCCAGCAGTTGGGGTTTTGGCAATCAGCCCCAGCATTTT; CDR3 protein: CASSWGFGNQPQHF
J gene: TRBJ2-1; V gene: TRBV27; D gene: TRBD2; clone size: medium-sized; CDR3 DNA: TGTGCCAGCAGGGGTAGCGGGAGGGCAGGTGAGCAGTTCTTC; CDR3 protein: CASRGSGRAGEQFF
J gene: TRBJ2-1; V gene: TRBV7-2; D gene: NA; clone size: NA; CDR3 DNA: TGTGCCAGCAGCTTGGGCCCCTGGAGCAATGAGCAGTTCTTC; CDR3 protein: CASSLGPWSNEQFF
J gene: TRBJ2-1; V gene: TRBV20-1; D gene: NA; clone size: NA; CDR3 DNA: TGCAGTGCTAGAGTCCTCTTGAGCTCCTACAATGAGCAGTTCTTC; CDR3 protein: CSARVLLSSYNEQFF
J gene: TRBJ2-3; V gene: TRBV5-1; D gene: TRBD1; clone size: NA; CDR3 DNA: TGCGCCAGCAGACGCGGGGGACAGGGGTTTGGAGATACGCAGTATTTT; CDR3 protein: CASRRGGQGFGDTQYF
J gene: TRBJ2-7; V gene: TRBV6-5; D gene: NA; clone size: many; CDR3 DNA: TGTGCCAGCAGGGATCTGTACGAGCAGTACTTC; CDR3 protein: CASRDLYEQYF
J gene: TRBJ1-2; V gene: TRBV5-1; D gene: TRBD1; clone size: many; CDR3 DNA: TGCGCCAGCAGCTTGCCCTGGACGAATGAGGACAGGGCACCCTATGGCTACACCTTC; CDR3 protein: CASSLPWTNEDRAPYGYTF
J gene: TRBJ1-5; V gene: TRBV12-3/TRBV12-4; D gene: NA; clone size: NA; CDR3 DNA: TGTGCCAGCACCGGGGCAAGGGGCGGGAGCAATCAGCCCCAGCATTTT; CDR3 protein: CASTGARGGSNQPQHF
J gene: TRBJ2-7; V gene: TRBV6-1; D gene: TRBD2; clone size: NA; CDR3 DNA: TGTGCCGGCAGGGATAGCGGGGGGGCCCGCGAGCAGTACTTC; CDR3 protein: CAGRDSGGAREQYF
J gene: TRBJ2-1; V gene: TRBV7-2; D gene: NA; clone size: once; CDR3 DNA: TGTGCCAGCAGCTTAGCTCCTCGCGTGAGCGGGCCGAGCTCCTACAATGAGCAGTTCTTC; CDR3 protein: CASSLAPRVSGPSSYNEQFF
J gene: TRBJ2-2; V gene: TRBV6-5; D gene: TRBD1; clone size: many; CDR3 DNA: TGTGCCAGCAGTTACACACAGGGGGTTGCCGGGGAGCTGTTTTTT; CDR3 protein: CASSYTQGVAGELFF